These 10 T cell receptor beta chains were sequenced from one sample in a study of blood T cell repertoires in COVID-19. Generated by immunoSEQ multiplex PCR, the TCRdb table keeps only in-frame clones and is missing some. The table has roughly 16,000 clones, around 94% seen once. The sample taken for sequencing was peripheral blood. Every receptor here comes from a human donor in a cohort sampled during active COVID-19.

The CDR3 region has the DNA TGTGCCAGCAGCCAATTGGGGGGGGCATACACCGGGGAGCTGTTTTTT. It encodes CASSQLGGAYTGELFF. V is TRBV3-1 (or the pseudogene TRBV3-2) and J is TRBJ2-2; D possibly corresponds to TRBD2 (7 bases). The CDR3 consists of 16 residues. Per the germline V gene, CDR1 is LGHDT and CDR2 is YNNKEL (reference sequence). Between the trimmed V and J ends, which lost 2 bases and 3 bases, there was a span of 13 bases.

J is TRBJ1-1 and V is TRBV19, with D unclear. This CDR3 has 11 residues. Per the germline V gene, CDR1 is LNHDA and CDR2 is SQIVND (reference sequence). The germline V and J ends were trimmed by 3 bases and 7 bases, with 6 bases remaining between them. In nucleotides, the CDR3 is TGTGCCAGTAGTATCTATCATGAAGCTTTCTTT. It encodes CASSIYHEAFF.

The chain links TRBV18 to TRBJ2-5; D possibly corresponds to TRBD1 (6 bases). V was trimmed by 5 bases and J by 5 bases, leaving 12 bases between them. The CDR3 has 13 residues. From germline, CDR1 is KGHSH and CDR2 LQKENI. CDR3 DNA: TGTGCCAGCTCAGAACAGGGTCGGGAGACCCAGTACTTC. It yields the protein CASSEQGRETQYF.

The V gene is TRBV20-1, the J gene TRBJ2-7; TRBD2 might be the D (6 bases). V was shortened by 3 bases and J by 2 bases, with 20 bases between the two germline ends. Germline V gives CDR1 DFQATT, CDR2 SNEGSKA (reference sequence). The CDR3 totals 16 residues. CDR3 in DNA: TGCAGTGCTAGTTCACCCGGACGGACTACACCCTACGAGCAGTACTTC. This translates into CSASSPGRTTPYEQYF.

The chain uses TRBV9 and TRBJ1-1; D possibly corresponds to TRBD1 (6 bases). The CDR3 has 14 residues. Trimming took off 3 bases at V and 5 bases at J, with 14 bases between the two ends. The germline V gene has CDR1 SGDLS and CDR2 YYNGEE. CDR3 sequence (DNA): TGTGCCAGCAGCGCAGACCTACAGGGAACTGAAGCTTTCTTT. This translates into CASSADLQGTEAFF.

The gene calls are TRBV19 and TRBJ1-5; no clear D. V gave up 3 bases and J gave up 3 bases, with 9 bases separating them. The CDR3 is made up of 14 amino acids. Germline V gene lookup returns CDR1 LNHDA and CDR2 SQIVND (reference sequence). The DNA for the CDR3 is TGTGCCAGTAGTATTTCCCTGTCCAATCAGCCCCAGCATTTT. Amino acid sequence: CASSISLSNQPQHF.

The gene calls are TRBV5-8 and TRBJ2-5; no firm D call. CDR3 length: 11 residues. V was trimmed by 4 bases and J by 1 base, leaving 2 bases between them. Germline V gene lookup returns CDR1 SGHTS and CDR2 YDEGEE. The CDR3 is CASSLQETQYF. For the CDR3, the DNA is TGTGCCAGCAGCCTCCAAGAGACCCAGTACTTC.

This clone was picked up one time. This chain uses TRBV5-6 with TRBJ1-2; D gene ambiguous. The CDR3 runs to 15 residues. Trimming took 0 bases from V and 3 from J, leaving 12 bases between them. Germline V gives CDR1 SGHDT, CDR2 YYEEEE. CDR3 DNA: TGTGCCAGCAGCTTGGCAGGCTGGGCTCACTATGGCTACACCTTC. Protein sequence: CASSLAGWAHYGYTF.

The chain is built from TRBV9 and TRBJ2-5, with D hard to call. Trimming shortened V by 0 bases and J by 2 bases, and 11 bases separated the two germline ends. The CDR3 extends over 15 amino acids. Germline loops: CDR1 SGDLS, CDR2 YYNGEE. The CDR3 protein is CASSVDGRPQETQYF. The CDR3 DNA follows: TGTGCCAGCAGCGTAGATGGCAGGCCACAAGAGACCCAGTACTTC.

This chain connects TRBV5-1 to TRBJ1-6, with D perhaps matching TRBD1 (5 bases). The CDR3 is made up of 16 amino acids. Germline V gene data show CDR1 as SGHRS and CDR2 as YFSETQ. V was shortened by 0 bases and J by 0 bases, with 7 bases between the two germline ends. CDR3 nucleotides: TGCGCCAGCAGCTTGGGCAGGGACTCCTATAATTCACCCCTCCACTTT. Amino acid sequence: CASSLGRDSYNSPLHF.